This T cell receptor beta chain was captured by sequencing in a study of memory CD4+ T cells and cytomegalovirus serostatus. The sort gate was single viable CD3+CD4+CD8-CD45RO+ cells for memory CD4+ T cells. Positive selection with CD4 microbeads enriched total CD4+ T cells. General observations from the study: The CMV-associated TCR signature appears largely within the CD4+ memory repertoire.

CDR3 length equals 13 residues. The germline CDR1 and CDR2 sequences are SGDLS and YYNGEE. V trimming: 3 bases; J trimming: 10 bases; junction bases outside the gene matches: 9. As regards this clone: Its target is not known.

The protocol was immunoSEQ multiplex PCR, while the TCRdb copy is restricted to in-frame clones and leaves out a portion. The repertoire holds about 41,000 clones, with around 79% as singletons. The receptor's source is an adult in good health and CMV-seronegative. The rearrangement uses TRBV9 and TRBJ1-1, with 7 bases matching TRBD1. Sequenced sample: memory CD4+ T cells from blood. DNA of the CDR3: TGTGCCAGCAGCGAGGGGGGGACAGTCTCAGCTTTCTTT. It specifies CASSEGGTVSAFF.